Presented here are 27 T cell receptor beta chains from one specimen sequenced in a study of CD8+ T cells in alopecia areata. Extracted from the samples, RNA was reverse transcribed into cDNA to serve as the sequencing template. The table came from immunoSEQ multiplex PCR; TCRdb's copy has only in-frame clones and leaves some out. The sample lists hundreds of thousands of clones, 67% occurring once. Sequenced material: CD4+ T cells sorted from blood, taken at week 0. The source of these receptors is a human donor with alopecia areata.

The V and J genes are TRBV4-1 and TRBJ1-1, with D unclear. There are 16 residues in the CDR3. V gave up 0 bases and J gave up 5 bases, with 16 bases separating them. The V gene's germline CDR1 is MGHRA and CDR2 YSYEKL. CDR3 DNA: TGCGCCAGCAGCCAAGATCGTGGAGGCCGGCGGACTGAAGCTTTCTTT. Protein: CASSQDRGGRRTEAFF.

The chain combines TRBV7-2 with TRBJ2-7; a weak D match, TRBD1 (5 bases). Trimming removed 6 bases from V and 1 base from J, with 19 bases in between. CDR1 and CDR2 from the germline V gene are SGHTA and FQGNSA. The CDR3 has 16 residues. CDR3 nucleotide sequence: TGTGCCAGCAGGTCGCCTGGACACGGATTTTCCTACGAGCAGTACTTC. This sequence encodes CASRSPGHGFSYEQYF. Based on the CDR3 plus reference TRBV7-2 and TRBJ2-7, the full variable domain is GAGVSQSPSNKVTEKGKDVELRCDPISGHTALYWYRQSLGQGLEFLIYFQGNSAPDKSGLPSDRFSAERTGGSVSTLTIQRTQQEDSAVYLCASRSPGHGFSYEQYFGPGTRLTVT.

This chain uses TRBV5-1 with TRBJ2-2; TRBD2 matches 11 bases. After removal of 4 bases from V and 4 bases from J, the junction contained 3 bases not matched to a gene. The CDR3 length is 15 residues. From germline, CDR1 is SGHRS and CDR2 YFSETQ. CDR3 in DNA: TGCGCCAGCAGCGCGGGGACTAGCGGCACCGGGGAGCTGTTTTTT. Its translation: CASSAGTSGTGELFF. The variable domain in full, completed from reference TRBV5-1 and TRBJ2-2, reads KAGVTQTPRYLIKTRGQQVTLSCSPISGHRSVSWYQQTPGQGLQFLFEYFSETQRNKGNFPGRFSGRQFSNSRSEMNVSTLELGDSALYLCASSAGTSGTGELFFGEGSRLTVL.

This clone was seen more than once but under ten times. The chain links TRBV18 to TRBJ2-5; tentative D call: TRBD2 (6 bases). The germline V gene encodes CDR1 KGHSH and CDR2 LQKENI. V dropped 2 bases and J dropped 4 bases, with 11 bases sitting between them. This CDR3 spans 14 amino acids. CDR3 nucleotides: TGTGCCAGCTCACCAAGTGGAGGGGCAGAGACCCAGTACTTC. Protein: CASSPSGGAETQYF.

This clone was seen just once. The CDR3 here is CASSQDLKIHF. The CDR3 DNA reads as TGCGCCAGCAGCCAGGACCTCAAGATCCACTTT. The J gene is TRBJ1-6, the V gene TRBV4-1; D remains unclear. This CDR3 is built from 11 residues. Germline V lookup: CDR1 MGHRA, CDR2 YSYEKL. V lost 3 bases and J lost 17, with 11 bases in between.

This chain uses TRBV7-3 with TRBJ2-3; 8 nucleotides align to TRBD2. Trimming at V came to 1 base and at J to 5 bases, leaving 5 bases not matched to a gene. This CDR3 is built from 15 residues. The V gene's germline CDR1 is SGHTA and CDR2 FQGTGA. Written as DNA, the CDR3 is TGTGCCAGCAGCTTAAGCGGGGGGCCGGGAGATACGCAGTATTTT. It specifies CASSLSGGPGDTQYF.

The rearrangement links TRBV10-3 to TRBJ2-1; no firm D call. V dropped 3 bases and J dropped 9 bases, with 9 bases sitting between them. The germline CDR1 and CDR2 sequences are ENHRY and SYGVKD. This CDR3 is 12 amino acids long. CDR3 in amino acids: CAISEFVGEQFF. In nucleotides, the CDR3 is TGTGCCATCAGTGAATTTGTGGGTGAGCAGTTCTTC.

In this sample, this clone turned up a few times. The rearrangement joins TRBV4-3 to TRBJ2-7; possible D gene TRBD1, 6 bases. This CDR3 is built from 14 residues. Between the trimmed V and J ends, which lost 2 bases and 2 bases, there was a span of 10 bases. Germline-derived CDR1 and CDR2 are LGHNA and YSLEER. CDR3 sequence (DNA): TGCGCCAGCAGCCAAAAAGGGGGAACCTACGAGCAGTACTTC. Translation: CASSQKGGTYEQYF.

V and J are TRBV7-2 and TRBJ1-1, with D tentatively TRBD1 (5 bases). V dropped 1 base and J dropped 2 bases, with 11 bases sitting between them. CDR1 is SGHTA, CDR2 FQGNSA, per germline. The CDR3 spans 15 residues. CDR3 sequence reads: CASSLGYRTNTEAFF. CDR3 in DNA: TGTGCCAGCAGCTTAGGTTACAGGACCAACACTGAAGCTTTCTTT.

The chain is built from TRBV11-1 and TRBJ2-7; weak D call: TRBD2 (6 bases). The germline gives CDR1 SGHAT, CDR2 FQDESV (reference sequence). V lost 3 bases, J lost 3 bases, and 12 bases lay in between. This CDR3 has 14 residues. The CDR3 DNA reads as TGTGCCAGCAGCTTGGGCGGGGACGTCTACGAGCAGTACTTC. Translated: CASSLGGDVYEQYF. Drawing the rest from reference TRBV11-1 and TRBJ2-7, the complete variable domain is EAEVAQSPRYKITEKSQAVAFWCDPISGHATLYWYRQILGQGPELLVQFQDESVVDDSQLPKDRFSAERLKGVDSTLKIQPAELGDSAMYLCASSLGGDVYEQYFGPGTRLTVT.

This clone was detected a few times. The gene calls are TRBV29-1 and TRBJ2-7, with D perhaps TRBD2 (5 bases). Germline assignment: CDR1 SQVTM and CDR2 ANQGSEA. The CDR3 is 13 residues long. V lost 5 bases and J 5 bases, leaving 16 bases between the germline ends. The CDR3 spells CSVFQRQSNEQYF. The CDR3 coding sequence is TGCAGCGTTTTCCAGCGGCAGTCTAACGAGCAGTACTTC.

The J gene is TRBJ2-1, the V gene TRBV9, with D maybe TRBD2 (5 bases). V lost 0 bases to trimming and J lost 8 bases, with 12 bases between them. CDR1 SGDLS and CDR2 YYNGEE come from the germline V gene. This CDR3 contains 14 residues. For the CDR3, the DNA is TGTGCCAGCAGCGTAGAGGCTAGCCTGTATGAGCAGTTCTTC. It is translated as CASSVEASLYEQFF.

This sequence joins TRBV5-4 and TRBJ2-1; 8 bases match TRBD2. The germline V gene has CDR1 SGHNT and CDR2 YYREEE (reference sequence). The V and J ends lost 2 bases and 8 bases, in that order; junction bases with no gene match: 12. The CDR3 extends over 16 amino acids. The CDR3 loop is CASSFSRGAVVDEQFF. Written as DNA, the CDR3 is TGTGCCAGCAGCTTCTCGCGGGGGGCCGTAGTAGATGAGCAGTTCTTC.

This clone was recorded once. This sequence joins TRBV29-1 and TRBJ2-5; D ambiguous. The DNA matches TRBJ2-7 better at its end, which makes the J call doubtful. This CDR3 is 12 amino acids long. CDR1 and CDR2 (germline): SQVTM, ANQGSEA. This CDR3 reads CSVRVRSYEQYF. The CDR3, as DNA: TGCAGCGTCCGGGTTAGATCCTACGAGCAGTACTTC.

The CDR3 is CATSRAVQYNEQFF. The CDR3 bases are TGTGCCACCAGCAGAGCTGTACAGTACAATGAGCAGTTCTTC. This chain links TRBV15 with TRBJ2-1; D not certain. CDR1 is LNHNV and CDR2 is YYDKDF in the germline V gene (reference sequence). The CDR3 is 14 residues long. Trimming shortened V by 1 base and J by 4 bases, and 8 bases separated the two germline ends.

This clone was picked up a small number of times. The chain has TRBV4-1 and TRBJ2-1; tentatively, D is TRBD1 or TRBD2 (5 bases each). V shed 2 bases and J shed 8 bases, with 16 bases lying between them. The V gene's germline CDR1 is MGHRA and CDR2 YSYEKL. The CDR3 covers 15 residues. The DNA for the CDR3 is TGCGCCAGCAGCCAACGGGACGGCTTTAGGGATGAGCAGTTCTTC. Residues: CASSQRDGFRDEQFF.

This clone was seen at least ten times. This chain links TRBV7-8 with TRBJ1-3; weak D call: TRBD1 (5 bases). Between the trimmed V and J ends, which lost 6 bases and 0 bases, there was a span of 15 bases. Germline values: CDR1 SGHVS, CDR2 FQNEAQ. There are 16 residues in the CDR3. CDR3 nucleotide sequence: TGTGCCAGCAGTATCGGGGGAAAGAGCTCTGGAAACACCATATATTTT. Its translation is CASSIGGKSSGNTIYF. Supplemented by reference TRBV7-8 and TRBJ1-3, the full variable domain reads GAGVSQSPRYKVAKRGQDVALRCDPISGHVSLFWYQQALGQGPEFLTYFQNEAQLDKSGLPSDRFFAERPEGSVSTLKIQRTQQEDSAVYLCASSIGGKSSGNTIYFGEGSWLTVV.

The V and J genes are TRBV29-1 and TRBJ1-6; the match to TRBD1 covers 8 bases. CDR3 length equals 13 residues. V dropped 6 bases and J dropped 9; count of bases not matched to a gene: 7. Germline values: CDR1 SQVTM, CDR2 ANQGSEA. The CDR3 is CSVRQGSASPLHF. In DNA form, the CDR3 reads TGCAGCGTCCGACAGGGGAGTGCTTCACCCCTCCACTTT.

The chain employs TRBV13 and TRBJ1-3; tentatively, D is TRBD1 (5 bases). Trimming removed 5 bases from V and 0 bases from J, with 14 bases in between. The CDR3 runs 16 residues. Germline V gene data show CDR1 as PRHDT and CDR2 as FYEKMQ (reference sequence). The CDR3 region is CASSPDQGFSGNTIYF. The CDR3 nucleotides are TGTGCCAGCAGCCCAGACCAGGGATTCTCTGGAAACACCATATATTTT.

This clone was seen ten or more times. This chain connects TRBV7-6 to TRBJ2-3; D may be TRBD2 (6 bases). The V gene's germline CDR1 is SGHVS and CDR2 FNYEAQ. V gave up 5 bases and J gave up 7 bases, with 10 bases separating them. The CDR3 runs 12 residues. The chain's CDR3 is CASSRRENTQYF. Here the CDR3 DNA reads TGTGCCAGCAGCCGACGGGAGAATACGCAGTATTTT.

V usage is TRBV27 and J usage is TRBJ1-2, with 8 bases that match TRBD1. The CDR3 sequence is 15 residues long. CDR1 MNHEY and CDR2 SMNVEV come from the germline V gene (reference sequence). V was clipped by 5 bases and J by 6 bases; unmatched bases: 11. DNA for the CDR3: TGTGCCAGCAGTCTATTAGGACAGGGATCACATGGCTACACCTTC. It specifies CASSLLGQGSHGYTF.

This clone was detected a few times. The V call is TRBV7-9, the J call TRBJ2-2; 10 positions match TRBD2. Germline V CDR1 and CDR2: SEHNR, FQNEAQ (reference sequence). CDR3 length: 15 amino acids. The V gene end was trimmed by 2 bases and the J gene end by 7 bases; junction bases not matched to a gene: 4. DNA of the CDR3: TGTGCCAGCAGCTTAACCGGACTAGCGGACGGGGAGCTGTTTTTT. Translated, it gives CASSLTGLADGELFF.

This clone was counted once. The chain is built from TRBV7-2 and TRBJ2-5; TRBD1 matches at 7 bases. The CDR3 totals 12 residues. Germline V lookup: CDR1 SGHTA, CDR2 FQGNSA. The V gene end was trimmed by 6 bases and the J gene end by 4 bases; junction bases not matched to a gene: 2. The CDR3 protein is CASSRDRETQYF. The CDR3, as DNA: TGTGCCAGCAGTAGGGACAGAGAGACCCAGTACTTC.

V and J are TRBV5-1 and TRBJ1-2, with 7 bases identical to TRBD1. The germline V gene has CDR1 SGHRS and CDR2 YFSETQ. V was pared by 1 base and J by 2 bases, with 8 bases of the junction left unmatched. CDR3 size: 16 residues. The CDR3 spells CASSLRRDSTNYGYTF. The CDR3 DNA sequence: TGCGCCAGCAGCTTGCGGAGGGACAGTACGAACTATGGCTACACCTTC.

The V gene is TRBV11-2, the J gene TRBJ2-7; D is possibly TRBD1 (5 bases). With 0 bases removed from V and 5 bases from J, the gap between germline ends came to 8 bases. The germline V gene encodes CDR1 SGHAT and CDR2 FQNNGV. This CDR3 is 13 amino acids long. CDR3 nucleotides: TGTGCCAGCAGCTTAGACAGGGCCAACGAGCAGTACTTC. Translating gives CASSLDRANEQYF.

The chain's CDR3 is CASNRGAASTEAFF. CDR3 bases: TGTGCCTCTAACAGGGGGGCGGCGAGCACTGAAGCTTTCTTT. The chain links TRBV30 to TRBJ1-1; 8 bases are a match to TRBD1. Trimming at V came to 7 bases and at J to 4 bases, leaving 11 bases not matched to a gene. Germline CDR1 and CDR2: GTSNPN and SVGIG (reference sequence). This CDR3 contains 14 residues.

This clone has more than one count but fewer than ten. The chain recombines TRBV30 with TRBJ2-7; maybe TRBD1 (5 bases). The CDR3 runs to 14 residues. Germline V CDR1 and CDR2: GTSNPN, SVGIG (reference sequence). V lost 2 bases and J 1 base, leaving 12 bases between the germline ends. CDR3 residues: CAWSKWGVSYEQYF. Written as DNA, the CDR3 is TGTGCCTGGAGTAAGTGGGGCGTGTCCTACGAGCAGTACTTC. The complete variable domain, with remaining parts taken from reference TRBV30 and TRBJ2-7, reads SQTIHQWPATLVQPVGSPLSLECTVEGTSNPNLYWYRQAAGRGLQLLFYSVGIGQISSEVPQNLSASRPQDRQFILSSKKLLLSDSGFYLCAWSKWGVSYEQYFGPGTRLTVT.